A selection of T cell receptor beta chains follows, all from one sample in a study of cytomegalovirus exposure and HLA in healthy donors. The table came from immunoSEQ multiplex PCR; TCRdb's copy has only in-frame clones and leaves some out. Of approximately 110,000 clones listed, about 76% are singletons. The specimen sequenced was PBMCs. The origin of the receptors is a young man in good health and CMV-seropositive. The CDR3 runs from the conserved cysteine through the conserved F or W. The D gene is left open where the match is weak. Rows give clone size only sometimes, using once, few, many, or a class for an expanded clone.

V gene,J gene,CDR3 length,clone size,D gene,CDR3 protein,CDR3 DNA
TRBV2,TRBJ1-2,13,.,TRBD1,CASSGDRGSGYTF,TGTGCCAGCAGTGGGGACAGGGGATCGGGCTACACCTTC
TRBV27,TRBJ1-1,14,few,.,CASSLLGAVAEAFF,TGTGCCAGCAGTTTACTGGGGGCCGTCGCTGAAGCTTTCTTT
TRBV10-3,TRBJ2-5,14,.,TRBD1,CAISQGARGETQYF,TGTGCCATCAGTCAGGGGGCAAGGGGTGAGACCCAGTACTTC
TRBV5-8,TRBJ2-1,16,once,TRBD2,CASSLRLAGGLNEQFF,TGTGCCAGCAGCCTCCGATTAGCGGGGGGCCTCAATGAGCAGTTCTTC
TRBV9,TRBJ2-1,16,.,TRBD1,CASSAPGRQGAREQFF,TGTGCCAGCAGCGCCCCCGGGAGACAGGGGGCGCGCGAGCAGTTCTTC
TRBV6-6,TRBJ2-3,16,.,.,CASSILRAGSTDTQYF,TGTGCCAGCAGTATTCTAAGGGCGGGGAGCACAGATACGCAGTATTTT
TRBV2,TRBJ2-3,11,.,.,CASRDWDTQYF,TGTGCCAGCAGGGACTGGGATACGCAGTATTTT
TRBV19,TRBJ2-1,13,.,TRBD1,CASSQGAHNEQFF,TGTGCCAGTAGTCAGGGGGCTCACAATGAGCAGTTCTTC
TRBV11-2,TRBJ2-1,16,.,TRBD2,CASSLGSSGGYNEQFF,TGTGCCAGCAGCTTAGGCTCTAGCGGGGGTTACAATGAGCAGTTCTTC
TRBV15,TRBJ2-3,13,.,.,CATSRADSETQYF,TGTGCCACCAGCAGAGCTGATAGCGAAACGCAGTATTTT
TRBV5-4,TRBJ1-2,14,.,TRBD1,CASSSGQGTYGYTF,TGTGCCAGCAGCTCGGGACAGGGGACCTATGGCTACACCTTC
TRBV27,TRBJ1-5,15,few,.,CASSWGRNSNQPQHF,TGTGCCAGCAGTTGGGGGCGGAATAGCAATCAGCCCCAGCATTTT
TRBV28,TRBJ1-1,15,.,.,CASSPHRDYVTEAFF,TGTGCCAGCAGTCCTCACAGGGATTATGTCACTGAAGCTTTCTTT
TRBV7-3,TRBJ1-3,16,few,.,CASSLTTGGSGNTIYF,TGTGCCAGCAGCTTAACGACGGGTGGCTCTGGAAACACCATATATTTT
TRBV6-5,TRBJ2-5,15,.,.,CASSYSRGGRETQYF,TGTGCCAGCAGTTACTCGAGGGGGGGCCGGGAGACCCAGTACTTC
TRBV28,TRBJ1-2,14,.,TRBD1,CASKMGQGVDGYTF,TGTGCCAGCAAGATGGGACAGGGGGTAGATGGCTACACCTTC
TRBV30,TRBJ2-3,14,.,.,CAWSAPGGTDTQYF,TGTGCCTGGAGTGCTCCGGGGGGCACAGATACGCAGTATTTT
TRBV19,TRBJ2-3,16,.,.,CASILGWGGTTDTQYF,TGTGCCAGTATCCTTGGCTGGGGAGGTACCACAGATACGCAGTATTTT
TRBV6-6,TRBJ1-3,16,.,.,CASTRGARGSGNTIYF,TGTGCCAGCACCCGGGGGGCACGGGGCTCTGGAAACACCATATATTTT
TRBV5-5,TRBJ2-7,13,.,.,CASSLAGFYEQYF,TGTGCCAGCAGCTTGGCCGGGTTCTACGAGCAGTACTTC
TRBV7-3,TRBJ2-3,15,.,TRBD2,CASRRTSGGSDTQYF,TGTGCCAGCAGACGGACTAGCGGGGGGTCGGATACGCAGTATTTT
TRBV5-1,TRBJ2-2,14,.,TRBD1,CASSNDRETGELFF,TGCGCCAGCAGTAATGACAGGGAGACCGGGGAGCTGTTTTTT
TRBV5-4,TRBJ1-2,13,few,.,CASTLGGNYGYTF,TGTGCCAGCACCTTGGGCGGGAACTATGGCTACACCTTC
TRBV6-5,TRBJ2-7,13,.,.,CAARGVPTYEQYF,TGTGCCGCCCGGGGAGTCCCTACCTACGAGCAGTACTTC
TRBV5-1,TRBJ2-3,14,.,TRBD1,CASSSPGGTDTQYF,TGCGCCAGCAGCTCCCCAGGGGGTACAGATACGCAGTATTTT
TRBV28,TRBJ1-4,15,.,TRBD1,CASSRPGTGGLLLFF,TGTGCCAGCAGCCGACCCGGGACAGGGGGCCTTTTACTGTTTTTT
TRBV7-2,TRBJ1-5,15,.,TRBD1,CASSLGGQGFQPQHF,TGTGCCAGCAGCTTAGGGGGACAGGGTTTTCAGCCCCAGCATTTT
TRBV5-1,TRBJ2-7,14,few,.,CASSLNRLGDEQYF,TGCGCCAGCAGCTTGAATCGACTTGGAGACGAGCAGTACTTC
TRBV28,TRBJ1-3,12,.,.,CASSLWGAAIYF,TGTGCCAGCAGTTTATGGGGGGCGGCCATATATTTT
TRBV7-9,TRBJ2-7,12,.,.,CSSSFTSYEQYF,TGTTCCAGCAGCTTTACATCCTACGAGCAGTACTTC
TRBV27,TRBJ1-5,14,.,.,CASSTAGANQPQHF,TGTGCCAGCAGTACAGCAGGGGCCAATCAGCCCCAGCATTTT
TRBV6-5,TRBJ2-1,12,few,TRBD2,CASRRLANEQFF,TGTGCCAGCAGGAGACTAGCCAATGAGCAGTTCTTC
TRBV6-1,TRBJ2-5,15,.,TRBD2,CASSGLAGGQETQYF,TGTGCCAGCAGTGGGCTAGCGGGGGGGCAAGAGACCCAGTACTTC
TRBV5-1,TRBJ1-4,15,few,.,CASSLGTGANEKLFF,TGCGCCAGCAGCTTGGGAACGGGAGCTAATGAAAAACTGTTTTTT
TRBV6-5,TRBJ1-4,15,once,TRBD1,CASSPSGTGNEKLFF,TGTGCCAGCAGCCCCTCCGGGACAGGGAATGAAAAACTGTTTTTT
TRBV7-6,TRBJ2-4,14,few,.,CASSLERSPSIQYF,TGTGCCAGCAGCTTAGAGCGTAGCCCCAGCATTCAGTACTTC
TRBV19,TRBJ2-2,13,few,.,CASSVGALRELFF,TGTGCCAGTAGTGTCGGAGCCCTCCGGGAGCTGTTTTTT
TRBV13,TRBJ2-7,14,.,TRBD1,CASRYGQGLPEQYF,TGTGCCAGCAGATATGGACAGGGGCTGCCCGAGCAGTACTTC
TRBV5-1,TRBJ1-2,19,.,TRBD1,CASSPWTGTGGRGNYGYTF,TGCGCCAGCAGCCCTTGGACCGGGACAGGGGGTCGGGGTAACTATGGCTACACCTTC
TRBV5-6,TRBJ1-1,14,once,TRBD1,CASSFRQGDTEAFF,TGTGCCAGCAGCTTCCGACAGGGGGACACTGAAGCTTTCTTT
TRBV2,TRBJ2-2,14,.,.,CASSKQGNTGELFF,TGTGCCAGCAGTAAACAGGGTAACACCGGGGAGCTGTTTTTT
TRBV19,TRBJ2-7,14,.,TRBD2,CASRSGGSPDEQYF,TGTGCCAGTAGATCCGGGGGGTCCCCGGACGAGCAGTACTTC
TRBV30,TRBJ2-7,13,few,TRBD1,CAWTRDSSYEQYF,TGTGCCTGGACCCGGGACAGCTCCTACGAGCAGTACTTC
TRBV2,TRBJ2-7,15,.,TRBD1,CAGSEQTGPNPKQYF,TGTGCCGGCAGTGAGCAGACAGGGCCAAATCCCAAGCAGTACTTC
TRBV11-2,TRBJ2-1,19,.,TRBD2,CASSLHLAGGAGSYNEQFF,TGTGCCAGCAGCTTACACCTAGCGGGGGGGGCTGGGTCCTACAATGAGCAGTTCTTC
TRBV15,TRBJ1-2,17,.,TRBD1,CATSRGTEIGATSGYTF,TGTGCCACCAGCAGGGGGACAGAGATAGGGGCTACGAGTGGCTACACCTTC
TRBV5-1,TRBJ2-5,15,few,TRBD2,CASSLPLAGEETQYF,TGCGCCAGCAGCTTGCCGCTAGCGGGGGAAGAGACCCAGTACTTC
TRBV2,TRBJ1-2,16,.,TRBD1,CASIMEDRVGDYGYTF,TGTGCCAGCATTATGGAGGACAGGGTTGGGGACTATGGCTACACCTTC
TRBV7-9,TRBJ1-1,13,.,.,CSSSIAQNTEAFF,TGTTCCAGCAGCATTGCACAGAACACTGAAGCTTTCTTT
TRBV5-4,TRBJ2-7,13,few,TRBD2,CASSLGLAGVQYF,TGTGCCAGCAGCTTGGGACTAGCGGGGGTACAGTACTTC
TRBV2,TRBJ2-4,16,.,.,CASSEARGGSKNIQYF,TGTGCCAGCAGTGAAGCGAGGGGGGGGTCCAAAAACATTCAGTACTTC
TRBV2,TRBJ2-5,17,.,TRBD2,CASSELSGGASIKTQYF,TGTGCCAGCAGTGAACTAAGCGGGGGGGCCAGTATCAAGACCCAGTACTTC